These 7 T cell receptor beta chains originate from one sample sequenced in a study of T cell responses to AZD1222 COVID-19 vaccine. The data were produced by immunoSEQ multiplex PCR, yet TCRdb's version contains in-frame clones alone and is incomplete. The sample comprises 25,000 to 35,000 clones, 78% of which are singletons, and 4.5% to 7% rests with the top ten. This sample comprised peripheral blood, obtained on day 0 of AZD1222 vaccination. The source is an adult in good health.

This chain connects TRBV27 to TRBJ1-1, with D tentatively TRBD1 (5 bases). The V gene lost 8 bases and the J gene lost 5 bases, with 12 bases spanning the gap. CDR3 length: 12 amino acids. Germline CDR1 and CDR2: MNHEY and SMNVEV (reference sequence). CDR3 sequence reads: CASGGGWTEAFF. In DNA form, the CDR3 reads TGTGCCAGCGGGGGTGGATGGACTGAAGCTTTCTTT.

The rearrangement joins TRBV30 to TRBJ1-1; D may be TRBD1 (5 bases). CDR3 size: 14 residues. Germline V gene lookup returns CDR1 GTSNPN and CDR2 SVGIG (reference sequence). V was trimmed by 3 bases and J by 5 bases, leaving 16 bases between them. The CDR3 bases are TGTGCCTGGAGCCCCAAGCAGGGACGGACTGAAGCTTTCTTT. It codes for CAWSPKQGRTEAFF. Drawing the rest from reference TRBV30 and TRBJ1-1, the complete variable domain is SQTIHQWPATLVQPVGSPLSLECTVEGTSNPNLYWYRQAAGRGLQLLFYSVGIGQISSEVPQNLSASRPQDRQFILSSKKLLLSDSGFYLCAWSPKQGRTEAFFGQGTRLTVV.

This chain links TRBV11-2 with TRBJ2-1; 7 bases agree with TRBD1. Trimming removed 5 bases from V and 5 bases from J; junction bases left unmatched: 9. There are 15 residues in the CDR3. Germline CDR1 and CDR2: SGHAT and FQNNGV. CDR3 amino acids: CASSRDRAQHNEQFF. As DNA, the CDR3 is TGTGCCAGCAGCCGGGACAGAGCACAACACAATGAGCAGTTCTTC.

V gene TRBV5-1 combines with J gene TRBJ1-6, with D possibly matching TRBD1 (6 bases). Germline CDR1 is SGHRS and CDR2 is YFSETQ. The ends were cut back, 2 bases at V and 5 bases at J, with 8 bases in the middle. The CDR3 is 14 amino acids. CDR3 loop: CASSFNRDNSPLHF. CDR3 sequence (DNA): TGCGCCAGCAGCTTCAACAGGGATAATTCACCCCTCCACTTT.

The chain is built from TRBV29-1 and TRBJ1-1; D uncertain. The germline V gene encodes CDR1 SQVTM and CDR2 ANQGSEA. The CDR3 contains 10 residues. V was trimmed by 7 bases and J by 2 bases, leaving 5 bases between them. The CDR3 protein is CSGTNTEAFF. The CDR3 nucleotides are TGCAGCGGGACTAACACTGAAGCTTTCTTT.

This clone has only one observation. The chain is built from TRBV6-2 or TRBV6-3 and TRBJ2-2; 9 bases line up with TRBD2. The V gene end was trimmed by 6 bases and the J gene end by 0 bases; junction bases not matched to a gene: 2. CDR3 length: 15 amino acids. Germline V lookup: CDR1 MNHEY, CDR2 SVGEGT. The CDR3 sequence is CASSLAGPNTGELFF. In DNA, the CDR3 is TGTGCCAGCAGCCTAGCGGGACCGAACACCGGGGAGCTGTTTTTT.

In DNA, the CDR3 is TGTGCCTGGAGTGTATTCGCCCAGCGGGAGGGGTCTGAAGAGACCCAGTACTTC. Translation gives CAWSVFAQREGSEETQYF. The chain couples TRBV30 to TRBJ2-5, with 10 bases fitting TRBD2. Trimming removed 0 bases from V and 3 bases from J; junction bases left unmatched: 13. CDR1 and CDR2 from the germline V gene are GTSNPN and SVGIG (reference sequence). The CDR3 loop spans 18 amino acids.